The T cell receptor beta chain under discussion was sequenced for a study of T cells in Graves' hyperthyroidism and ophthalmopathy. It was RNA transcripts that yielded the amplified TCR beta CDR3 regions. During a first-round RT-PCR of the TCR CDR3, the HTBI primer set was used. TCRdb called the multiplex PCR reads again in MiXCR, with one record for every CDR3 protein. The sample carries 250,000 to 300,000 distinct CDR3 sequences, about 14% recorded once. V was cut by 2 bases and J by 2 bases, with 11 bases left in between. CDR1 SGDLS and CDR2 YYNGEE come from the germline V gene. The CDR3 covers 14 residues.

The rearrangement joins TRBV9 to TRBJ2-7; perhaps TRBD2 as D (6 bases). The sequence derives from a woman in her twenties or thirties with Graves' hyperthyroidism that later progressed to Graves' ophthalmopathy. The sequenced sample was blood. CDR3 coding DNA: TGTGCCAGCAGCGTCGCTAGCGCCGCCTACGAGCAGTACTTC. Translation: CASSVASAAYEQYF.